The clone carrying this T cell receptor beta chain was detected only a few times. Its target is unknown. The sample originates from a study of beta chain features in type 1 diabetes. What was sequenced were expressed TCRB transcripts, since all of the isolated RNA had been reverse transcribed. Method: immunoSEQ multiplex PCR; TCRdb's copy keeps in-frame clones and lacks some. Here the sample spans around 70,000 clones, about 50% being singletons. Study-wide results and caveats: Researchers report that Type 1 diabetes patients had moderately but significantly shorter TCRB CDR3s across all four CD4+ subsets.

Sample: central memory CD4+ T cells from blood. This clonotype was sampled from a man aged 25-45 years with type 1 diabetes.

CDR3 DNA: TGTGCCTGGAATCGGGGCACAGATACGCAGTATTTT. Translation: CAWNRGTDTQYF. The chain carries TRBV30 and TRBJ2-3; unclear D gene. The ends were cut back, 4 bases at V and 1 base at J, with 6 bases in the middle. CDR1 GTSNPN and CDR2 SVGIG come from the germline V gene (reference sequence). The CDR3 totals 12 residues. The variable domain in full, with the rest retrieved from reference TRBV30 and TRBJ2-3, is SQTIHQWPATLVQPVGSPLSLECTVEGTSNPNLYWYRQAAGRGLQLLFYSVGIGQISSEVPQNLSASRPQDRQFILSSKKLLLSDSGFYLCAWNRGTDTQYFGPGTRLTVL.